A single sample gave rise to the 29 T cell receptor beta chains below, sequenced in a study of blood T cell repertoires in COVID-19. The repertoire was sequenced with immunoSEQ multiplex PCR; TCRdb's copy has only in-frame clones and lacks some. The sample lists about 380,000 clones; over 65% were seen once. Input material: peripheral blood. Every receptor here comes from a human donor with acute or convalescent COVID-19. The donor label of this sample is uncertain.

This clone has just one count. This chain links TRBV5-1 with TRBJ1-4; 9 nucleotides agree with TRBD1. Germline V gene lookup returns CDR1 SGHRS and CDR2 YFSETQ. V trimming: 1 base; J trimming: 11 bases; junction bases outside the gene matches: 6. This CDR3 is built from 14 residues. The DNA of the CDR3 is TGCGCCAGCAGCTTGAACAGGGGGCCCCTGAAACTGTTTTTT. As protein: CASSLNRGPLKLFF.

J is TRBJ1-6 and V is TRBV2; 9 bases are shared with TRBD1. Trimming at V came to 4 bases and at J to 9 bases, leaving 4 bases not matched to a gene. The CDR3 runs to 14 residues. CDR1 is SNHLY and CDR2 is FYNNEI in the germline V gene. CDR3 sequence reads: CASSVQGQGSPLHF. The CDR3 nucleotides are TGTGCCAGCAGTGTACAGGGACAGGGTTCACCCCTCCACTTT.

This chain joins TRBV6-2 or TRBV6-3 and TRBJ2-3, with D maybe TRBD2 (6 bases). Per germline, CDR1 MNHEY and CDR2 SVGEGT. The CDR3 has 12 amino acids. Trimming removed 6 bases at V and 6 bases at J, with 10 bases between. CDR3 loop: CASSLAIDTQYF. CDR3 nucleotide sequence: TGTGCCAGCAGCCTAGCGATCGATACGCAGTATTTT.

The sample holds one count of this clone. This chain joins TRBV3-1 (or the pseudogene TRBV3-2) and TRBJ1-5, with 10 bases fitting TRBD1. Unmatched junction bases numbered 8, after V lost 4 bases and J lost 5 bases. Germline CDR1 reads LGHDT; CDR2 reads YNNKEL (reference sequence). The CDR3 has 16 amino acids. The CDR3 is CASSLKGGTGDQPQHF. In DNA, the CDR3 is TGTGCCAGCAGCCTCAAGGGCGGGACAGGGGATCAGCCCCAGCATTTT.

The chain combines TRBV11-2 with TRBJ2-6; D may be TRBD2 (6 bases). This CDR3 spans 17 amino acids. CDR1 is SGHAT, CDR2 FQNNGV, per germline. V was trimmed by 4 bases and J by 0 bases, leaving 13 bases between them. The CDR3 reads CASSYYRESSGANVLTF. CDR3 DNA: TGTGCCAGCAGCTACTACCGGGAGTCCTCTGGGGCCAACGTCCTGACTTTC.

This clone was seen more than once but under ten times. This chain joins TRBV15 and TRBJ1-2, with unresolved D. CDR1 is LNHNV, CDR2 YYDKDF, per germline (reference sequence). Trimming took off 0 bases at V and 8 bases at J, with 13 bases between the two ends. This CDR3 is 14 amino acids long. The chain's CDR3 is CATSRDPRSGGYTF. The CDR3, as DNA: TGTGCCACCAGCAGAGATCCGAGGAGTGGGGGCTACACCTTC.

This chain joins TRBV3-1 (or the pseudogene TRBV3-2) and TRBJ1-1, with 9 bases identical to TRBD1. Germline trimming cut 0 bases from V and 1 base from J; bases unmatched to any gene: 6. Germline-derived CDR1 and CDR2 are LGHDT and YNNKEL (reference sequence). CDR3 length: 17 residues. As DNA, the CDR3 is TGTGCCAGCAGCCAAGATAGGGGGACAGGGAAGAACACTGAAGCTTTCTTT. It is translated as CASSQDRGTGKNTEAFF.

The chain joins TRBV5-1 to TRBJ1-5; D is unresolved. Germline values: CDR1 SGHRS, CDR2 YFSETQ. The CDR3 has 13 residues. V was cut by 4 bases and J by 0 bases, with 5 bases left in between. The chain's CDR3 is CASSVYSNQPQHF. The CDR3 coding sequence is TGCGCCAGCAGCGTTTATAGCAATCAGCCCCAGCATTTT.

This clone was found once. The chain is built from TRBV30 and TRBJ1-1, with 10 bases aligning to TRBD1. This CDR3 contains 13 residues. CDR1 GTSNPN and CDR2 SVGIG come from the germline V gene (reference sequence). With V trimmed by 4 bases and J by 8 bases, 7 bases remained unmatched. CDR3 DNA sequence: TGTGCCTGGACTCCGGACAGGGGGGTCGAAGCTTTCTTT. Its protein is CAWTPDRGVEAFF. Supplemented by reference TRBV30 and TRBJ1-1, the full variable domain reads SQTIHQWPATLVQPVGSPLSLECTVEGTSNPNLYWYRQAAGRGLQLLFYSVGIGQISSEVPQNLSASRPQDRQFILSSKKLLLSDSGFYLCAWTPDRGVEAFFGQGTRLTVV.

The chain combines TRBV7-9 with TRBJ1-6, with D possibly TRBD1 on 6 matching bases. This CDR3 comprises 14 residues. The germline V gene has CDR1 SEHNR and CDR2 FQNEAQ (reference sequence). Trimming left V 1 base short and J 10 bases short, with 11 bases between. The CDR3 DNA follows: TGTGCCAGCAGCTTAGAGGGGGAAGGGTCACCCCTCCACTTT. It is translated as CASSLEGEGSPLHF.

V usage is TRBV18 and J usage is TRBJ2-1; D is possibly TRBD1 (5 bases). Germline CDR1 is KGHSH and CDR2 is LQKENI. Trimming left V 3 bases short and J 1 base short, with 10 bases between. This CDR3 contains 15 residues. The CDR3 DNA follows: TGTGCCAGCTCACCGAACAAGGGGTCCTACAATGAGCAGTTCTTC. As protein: CASSPNKGSYNEQFF.

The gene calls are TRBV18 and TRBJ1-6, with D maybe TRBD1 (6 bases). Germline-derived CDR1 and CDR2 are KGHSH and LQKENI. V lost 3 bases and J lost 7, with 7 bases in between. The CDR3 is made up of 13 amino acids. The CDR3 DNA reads TGTGCCAGCTCACCTGACAGGAATTCACCCCTCCACTTT. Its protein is CASSPDRNSPLHF.

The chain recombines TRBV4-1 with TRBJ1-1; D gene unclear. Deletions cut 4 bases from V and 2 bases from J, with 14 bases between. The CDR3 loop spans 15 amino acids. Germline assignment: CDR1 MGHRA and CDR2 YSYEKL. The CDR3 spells CASSPPRVRNTEAFF. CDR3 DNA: TGCGCCAGCAGCCCCCCGCGGGTACGAAACACTGAAGCTTTCTTT.

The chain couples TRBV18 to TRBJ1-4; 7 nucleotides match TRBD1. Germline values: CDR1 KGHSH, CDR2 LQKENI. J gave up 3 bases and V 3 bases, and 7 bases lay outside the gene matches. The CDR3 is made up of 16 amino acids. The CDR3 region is CASSPGQLKSNEKLFF. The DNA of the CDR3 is TGTGCCAGCTCACCGGGACAGCTTAAATCTAATGAAAAACTGTTTTTT. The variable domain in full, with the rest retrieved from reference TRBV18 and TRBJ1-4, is NAGVMQNPRHLVRRRGQEARLRCSPMKGHSHVYWYRQLPEEGLKFMVYLQKENIIDESGMPKERFSAEFPKEGPSILRIQQVVRGDSAAYFCASSPGQLKSNEKLFFGSGTQLSVL.

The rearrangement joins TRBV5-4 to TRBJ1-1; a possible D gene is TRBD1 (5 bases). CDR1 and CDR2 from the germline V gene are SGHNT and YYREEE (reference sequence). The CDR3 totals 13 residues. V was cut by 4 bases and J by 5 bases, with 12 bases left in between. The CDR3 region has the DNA TGTGCCAGCAGCCCGGGGGGGGGAACTGAAGCTTTCTTT. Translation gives CASSPGGGTEAFF. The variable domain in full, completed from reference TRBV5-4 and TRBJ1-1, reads ETGVTQSPTHLIKTRGQQVTLRCSSQSGHNTVSWYQQALGQGPQFIFQYYREEENGRGNFPPRFSGLQFPNYSSELNVNALELDDSALYLCASSPGGGTEAFFGQGTRLTVV.

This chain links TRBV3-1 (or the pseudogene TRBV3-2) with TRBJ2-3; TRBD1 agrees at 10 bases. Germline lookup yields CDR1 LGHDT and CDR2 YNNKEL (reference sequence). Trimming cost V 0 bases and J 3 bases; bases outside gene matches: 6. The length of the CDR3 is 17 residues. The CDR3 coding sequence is TGTGCCAGCAGCCAAGACCAGGACAGGGGGACTACAGATACGCAGTATTTT. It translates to CASSQDQDRGTTDTQYF.

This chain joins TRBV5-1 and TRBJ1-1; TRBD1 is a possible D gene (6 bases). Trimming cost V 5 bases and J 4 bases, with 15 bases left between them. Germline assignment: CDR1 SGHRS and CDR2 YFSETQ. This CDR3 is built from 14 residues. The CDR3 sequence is CASSFEGEGTEAFF. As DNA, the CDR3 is TGCGCCAGCAGTTTTGAGGGGGAGGGCACTGAAGCTTTCTTT.

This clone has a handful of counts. This CDR3 is CASRGQINQPQHF. The CDR3 coding sequence is TGTGCCAGCAGGGGACAGATCAATCAGCCCCAGCATTTT. V gene TRBV6-5 combines with J gene TRBJ1-5, with 7 bases identical to TRBD1. Germline assignment: CDR1 MNHEY and CDR2 SVGAGI. V shed 6 bases, J shed 3 bases, and the junction held 2 bases outside the gene matches. This CDR3 spans 13 amino acids.

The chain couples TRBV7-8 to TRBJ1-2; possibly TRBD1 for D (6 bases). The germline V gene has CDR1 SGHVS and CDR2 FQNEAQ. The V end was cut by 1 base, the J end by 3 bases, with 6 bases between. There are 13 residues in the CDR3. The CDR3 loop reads CASSLGTDYGYTF. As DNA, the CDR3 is TGTGCCAGCAGCTTAGGGACAGACTATGGCTACACCTTC.

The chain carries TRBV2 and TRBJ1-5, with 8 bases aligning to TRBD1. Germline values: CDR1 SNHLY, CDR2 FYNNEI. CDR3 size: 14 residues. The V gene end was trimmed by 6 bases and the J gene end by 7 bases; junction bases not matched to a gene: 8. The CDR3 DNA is TGTGCCAGCAGACCTCAGGGGGCCGGGCAGCCCCAGCATTTT. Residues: CASRPQGAGQPQHF. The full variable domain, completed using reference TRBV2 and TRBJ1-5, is EPEVTQTPSHQVTQMGQEVILRCVPISNHLYFYWYRQILGQKVEFLVSFYNNEISEKSEIFDDQFSVERPDGSNFTLKIRSTKLEDSAMYFCASRPQGAGQPQHFGDGTRLSIL.

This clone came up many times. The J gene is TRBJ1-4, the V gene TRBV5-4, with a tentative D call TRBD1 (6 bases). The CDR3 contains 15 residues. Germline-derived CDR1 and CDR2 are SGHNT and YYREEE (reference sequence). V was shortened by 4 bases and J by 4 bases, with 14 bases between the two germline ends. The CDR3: CASSRGQQFNEKLFF. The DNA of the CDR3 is TGTGCCAGCAGCCGAGGACAGCAATTTAATGAAAAACTGTTTTTT.

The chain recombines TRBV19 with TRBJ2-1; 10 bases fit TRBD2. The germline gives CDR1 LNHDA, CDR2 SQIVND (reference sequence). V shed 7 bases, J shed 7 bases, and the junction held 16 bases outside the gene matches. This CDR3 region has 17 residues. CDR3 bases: TGTGCCAGTATCGACCGAGGTAAGAGCGGGAGGGGAAATGAGCAGTTCTTC. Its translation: CASIDRGKSGRGNEQFF. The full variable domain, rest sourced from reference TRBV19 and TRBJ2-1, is DGGITQSPKYLFRKEGQNVTLSCEQNLNHDAMYWYRQDPGQGLRLIYYSQIVNDFQKGDIAEGYSVSREKKESFPLTVTSAQKNPTAFYLCASIDRGKSGRGNEQFFGPGTRLTVL.

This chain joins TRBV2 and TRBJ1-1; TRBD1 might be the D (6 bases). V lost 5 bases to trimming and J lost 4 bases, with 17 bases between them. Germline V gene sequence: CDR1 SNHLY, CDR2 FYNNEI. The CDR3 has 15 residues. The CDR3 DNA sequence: TGTGCCAGCAGTAGAGAACAGGGATCTCGCACTGAAGCTTTCTTT. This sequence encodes CASSREQGSRTEAFF.

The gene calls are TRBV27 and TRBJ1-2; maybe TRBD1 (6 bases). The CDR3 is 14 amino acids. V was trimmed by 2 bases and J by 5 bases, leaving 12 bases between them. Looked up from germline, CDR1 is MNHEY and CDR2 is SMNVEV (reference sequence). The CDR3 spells CASSLSGGAYGYTF. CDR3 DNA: TGTGCCAGCAGTTTAAGTGGGGGGGCGTATGGCTACACCTTC.

The chain's CDR3 is CASSRPSDYGYTF. The CDR3 DNA follows: TGTGCCAGCAGCCGCCCCTCGGACTATGGCTACACCTTC. The genes are TRBV6-5 and TRBJ1-2, with no clear D. The length of the CDR3 is 13 residues. CDR1 and CDR2 from the germline V gene are MNHEY and SVGAGI. V was pared by 6 bases and J by 3 bases, with 11 bases between.

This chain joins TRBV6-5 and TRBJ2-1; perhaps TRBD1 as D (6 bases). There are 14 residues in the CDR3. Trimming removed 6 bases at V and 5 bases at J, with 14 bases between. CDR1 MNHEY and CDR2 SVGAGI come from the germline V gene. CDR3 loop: CASRDDGTHNEQFF. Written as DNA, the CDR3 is TGTGCCAGCAGAGACGACGGGACACACAATGAGCAGTTCTTC.

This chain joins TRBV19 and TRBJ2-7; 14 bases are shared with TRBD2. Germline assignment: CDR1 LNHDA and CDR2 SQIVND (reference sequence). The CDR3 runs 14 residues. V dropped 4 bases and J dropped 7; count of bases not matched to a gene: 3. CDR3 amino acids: CASSTGLAGGEQYF. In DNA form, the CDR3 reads TGTGCCAGTAGTACCGGACTAGCGGGAGGTGAGCAGTACTTC.

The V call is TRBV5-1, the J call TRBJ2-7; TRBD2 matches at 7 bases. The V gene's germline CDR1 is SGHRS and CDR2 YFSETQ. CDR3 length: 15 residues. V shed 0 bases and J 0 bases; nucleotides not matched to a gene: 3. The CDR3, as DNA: TGCGCCAGCAGCTTGGGCGGGGGTAGCTCCTACGAGCAGTACTTC. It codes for CASSLGGGSSYEQYF.

The CDR3 protein is CAIGTAHSGNTIYF. CDR3 nucleotides: TGTGCCATAGGGACTGCTCACTCTGGAAACACCATATATTTT. This chain joins TRBV10-3 and TRBJ1-3; D might be TRBD1 (5 bases). Germline lookup yields CDR1 ENHRY and CDR2 SYGVKD. Between the trimmed V and J ends, which lost 9 bases and 0 bases, there was a span of 12 bases. This CDR3 is 14 amino acids long.